This T cell receptor (beta chain) came from a study of molecular identifiers for immune sequencing clone quantification. Sorted naive CD8 T cells were those defined as CD8+CD4-CCR7+CD45RA+. TCRdb independently ran MiXCR on the PCR reads; one entry per CDR3 protein. This table holds approximately 550,000 distinct CDR3 sequences, less than 30% found once. There are 14 residues in the CDR3. The germline CDR1 and CDR2 sequences are MNHEY and SVGAGI. The V segment lost 7 bases and the J segment 5 bases; nucleotides outside the gene matches: 7. The clonotype originates from a human donor in good health. Some libraries in this study had Jurkat cell RNA spiked in. V is TRBV6-5 and J is TRBJ2-1, with TRBD2 identical over 8 bases. Material: naive CD8+ T cells from blood, with Jurkat cell RNA spiked in. Subset indicated: FACS-sorted CD8+CD4-CCR7+CD45RA+ naive T cells. The CDR3: CASNGGRRDNEQFF. As DNA, the CDR3 is TGTGCCAGCAACGGCGGGAGGCGAGACAATGAGCAGTTCTTC.